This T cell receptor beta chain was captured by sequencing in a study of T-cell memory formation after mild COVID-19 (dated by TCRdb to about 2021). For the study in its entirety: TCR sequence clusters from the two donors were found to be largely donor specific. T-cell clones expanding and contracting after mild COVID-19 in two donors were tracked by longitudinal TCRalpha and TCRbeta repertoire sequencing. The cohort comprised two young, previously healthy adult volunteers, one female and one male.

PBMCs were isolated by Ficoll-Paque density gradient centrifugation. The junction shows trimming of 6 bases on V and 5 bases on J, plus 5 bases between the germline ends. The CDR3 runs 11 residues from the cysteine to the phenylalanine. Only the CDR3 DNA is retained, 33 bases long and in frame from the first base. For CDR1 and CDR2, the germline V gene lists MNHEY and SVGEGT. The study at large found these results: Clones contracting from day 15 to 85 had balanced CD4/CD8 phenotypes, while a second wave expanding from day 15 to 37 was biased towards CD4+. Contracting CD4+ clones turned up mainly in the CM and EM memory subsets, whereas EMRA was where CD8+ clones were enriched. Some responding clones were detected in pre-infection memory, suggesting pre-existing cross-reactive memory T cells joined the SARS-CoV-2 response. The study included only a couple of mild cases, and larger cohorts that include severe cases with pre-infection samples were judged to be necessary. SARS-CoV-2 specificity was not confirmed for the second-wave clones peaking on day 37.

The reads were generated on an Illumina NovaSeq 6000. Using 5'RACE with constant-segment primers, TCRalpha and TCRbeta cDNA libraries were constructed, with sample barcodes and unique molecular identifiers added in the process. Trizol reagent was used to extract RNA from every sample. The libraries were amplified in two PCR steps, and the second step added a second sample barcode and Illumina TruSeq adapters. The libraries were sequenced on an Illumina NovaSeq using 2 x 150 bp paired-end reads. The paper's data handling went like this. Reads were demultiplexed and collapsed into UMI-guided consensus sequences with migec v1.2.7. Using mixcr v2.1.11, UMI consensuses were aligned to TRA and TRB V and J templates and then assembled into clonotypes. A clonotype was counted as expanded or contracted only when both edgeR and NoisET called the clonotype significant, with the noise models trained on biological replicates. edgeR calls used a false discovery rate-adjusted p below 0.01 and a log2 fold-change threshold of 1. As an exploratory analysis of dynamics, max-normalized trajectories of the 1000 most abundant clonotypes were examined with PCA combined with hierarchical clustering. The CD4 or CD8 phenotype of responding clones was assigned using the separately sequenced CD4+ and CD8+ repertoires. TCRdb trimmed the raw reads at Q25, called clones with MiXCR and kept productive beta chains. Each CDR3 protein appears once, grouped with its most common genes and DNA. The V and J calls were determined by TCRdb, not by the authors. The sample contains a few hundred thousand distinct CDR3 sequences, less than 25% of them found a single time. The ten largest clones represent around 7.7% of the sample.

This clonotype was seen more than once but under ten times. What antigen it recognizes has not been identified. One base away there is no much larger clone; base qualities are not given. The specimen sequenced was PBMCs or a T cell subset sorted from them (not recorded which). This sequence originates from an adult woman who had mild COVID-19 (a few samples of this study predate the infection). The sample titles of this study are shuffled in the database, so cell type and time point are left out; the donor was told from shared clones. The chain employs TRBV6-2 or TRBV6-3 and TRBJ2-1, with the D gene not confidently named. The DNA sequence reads TGTGCCAGCAGGCAGAACAATGAGCAGTTCTTC. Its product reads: CASRQNNEQFF.